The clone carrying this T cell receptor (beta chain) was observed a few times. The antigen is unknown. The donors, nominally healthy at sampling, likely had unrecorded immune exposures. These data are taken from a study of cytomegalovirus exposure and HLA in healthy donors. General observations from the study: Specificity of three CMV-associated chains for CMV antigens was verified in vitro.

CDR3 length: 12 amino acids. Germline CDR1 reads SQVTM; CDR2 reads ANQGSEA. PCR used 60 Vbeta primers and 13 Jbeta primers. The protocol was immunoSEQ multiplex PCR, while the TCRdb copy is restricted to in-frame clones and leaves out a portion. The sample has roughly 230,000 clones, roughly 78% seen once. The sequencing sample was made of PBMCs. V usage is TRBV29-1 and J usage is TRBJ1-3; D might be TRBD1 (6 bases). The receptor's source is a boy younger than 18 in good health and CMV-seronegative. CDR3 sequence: CSIRTVGNTIYF. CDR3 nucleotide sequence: TGCAGTATAAGGACAGTCGGAAACACCATATATTTT. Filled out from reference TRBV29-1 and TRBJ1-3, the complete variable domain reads SAVISQKPSRDICQRGTSLTIQCQVDSQVTMMFWYRQQPGQSLTLIATANQGSEATYESGFVIDKFPISRPNLTFSTLTVSNMSPEDSSIYLCSIRTVGNTIYFGEGSWLTVV.